This TCR beta chain is drawn from a study of radiation and T cells in renal cell carcinoma. At the level of the study: Nephrectomy followed 15 Gy stereotactic body radiation by 4 weeks.

The method was immunoSEQ multiplex PCR; TCRdb's version includes in-frame clones alone and lacks a portion of them. The sample includes over 45,000 clones, approximately 80% seen only once; the top ten take 7.3%. The time point: baseline pretreatment blood. Treatment here: 15 Gy SBRT to primary tumor, nephrectomy 4 weeks later. This renal cell carcinoma was of the clear cell type. Per the germline V gene, CDR1 is LGHNT and CDR2 is FRNRAP. The CDR3 has 14 amino acids. As to this clone: Its specificity is not known. The junction shows a germline mismatch at one end, possibly a read error.

The study's findings and limits: From baseline, blood top tumor clonotypes peaked at 2 weeks post-radiation.

Material: blood, obtained from a patient whose treatment included radiotherapy and nephrectomy. This chain uses TRBV12-5 with TRBJ1-2; D perhaps matches TRBD1 (5 bases). This sequence was found in a man aged 60-69 years with renal cell carcinoma. CDR3 bases: TGTGCTAGTGGGTTGGGGACGGGCCCTGGAGGCTACACCTTC. Translating it yields CASGLGTGPGGYTF.